The 30 T cell receptor beta chains in this list originate from one sample, sequenced in a study of cytotoxic CD8 clonotypes in ibrutinib-treated CLL. Profiling relied on immunoSEQ multiplex PCR, and the TCRdb table lists in-frame clones only, not all of them. The sample shows around 60,000 clones, approximately 54% of them seen only once. The sequenced sample was PBMCs, obtained after 12 months of ibrutinib treatment. These receptors came from a human donor with chronic lymphocytic leukemia.

This clone was seen ten or more times. The chain links TRBV2 to TRBJ2-4, with 7 bases that match TRBD2. V was pared by 2 bases and J by 5 bases, with 12 bases of the junction left unmatched. The CDR3 sequence is 17 residues long. Germline CDR1 reads SNHLY; CDR2 reads FYNNEI. The CDR3 region has the DNA TGTGCCAGCAGTGAAAGTGGACTAGTGGTCCCCCAAAACATTCAGTACTTC. Translated, it gives CASSESGLVVPQNIQYF.

The chain links TRBV7-9 to TRBJ2-3; TRBD1 aligns across 8 bases. J gave up 0 bases and V 3 bases, and 2 bases lay outside the gene matches. The CDR3 consists of 15 residues. The V gene's germline CDR1 is SEHNR and CDR2 FQNEAQ (reference sequence). For the CDR3, the DNA is TGTGCCAGCAGCTTCGGGACAGGCAGCACAGATACGCAGTATTTT. It yields the protein CASSFGTGSTDTQYF.

This chain connects TRBV5-4 to TRBJ2-5; 8 bases agree with TRBD2. V dropped 0 bases and J dropped 5; count of bases not matched to a gene: 3. CDR3 length equals 14 residues. Germline V CDR1 and CDR2: SGHNT, YYREEE (reference sequence). The CDR3, as DNA: TGTGCCAGCAGCTTGGGGGCTAGCGGGGAGACCCAGTACTTC. This sequence encodes CASSLGASGETQYF.

There are many counts of this clone. The chain employs TRBV5-5 and TRBJ1-5, with 8 bases matching TRBD1. The V gene's germline CDR1 is SGHKS and CDR2 YYEKEE (reference sequence). Trimming removed 4 bases from V and 5 bases from J; junction bases left unmatched: 2. This CDR3 spans 13 amino acids. CDR3 region: CASSLTGDQPQHF. As DNA, the CDR3 is TGTGCCAGCAGCCTGACAGGGGATCAGCCCCAGCATTTT.

The J gene is TRBJ1-2, the V gene TRBV6-1; D is undetermined. CDR1 and CDR2 (germline): MNHNS, SASEGT. Trimming removed 6 bases from V and 10 bases from J, with 21 bases in between. This CDR3 is built from 14 residues. CDR3 amino acids: CASSPEHKTLVYTF. The CDR3 DNA reads as TGTGCCAGCAGCCCCGAACACAAGACGTTGGTCTACACCTTC.

The chain joins TRBV2 to TRBJ2-7; TRBD2 agrees at 9 bases. The CDR3 sequence is 16 residues long. The V segment lost 6 bases and the J segment 3 bases; nucleotides outside the gene matches: 12. CDR1 is SNHLY and CDR2 is FYNNEI in the germline V gene. DNA of the CDR3: TGTGCCAGCAGGAGGGGAATAGCGGGAGACAACTACGAGCAGTACTTC. Its protein is CASRRGIAGDNYEQYF.

The chain links TRBV10-2 to TRBJ1-3; no definite D call. Germline CDR1 is WSHSY and CDR2 is SAAADI. V was shortened by 2 bases and J by 5 bases, with 4 bases between the two germline ends. The length of the CDR3 is 12 residues. CDR3 sequence (DNA): TGCGCCAGCAGTGAGCGACGAAACACCATATATTTT. Encoded protein: CASSERRNTIYF.

This sequence joins TRBV10-1 and TRBJ2-2; no clear D. CDR1 and CDR2 from the germline V gene are WNHNN and SYGVQD (reference sequence). The CDR3 has 13 amino acids. Trimming removed 4 bases from V and 4 bases from J, with 7 bases in between. This CDR3 is CASSGVSTGELFF. The CDR3 DNA reads TGCGCCAGCAGTGGCGTTTCCACCGGGGAGCTGTTTTTT.

The rearrangement uses TRBV5-1 and TRBJ2-3; 14 bases match TRBD2. CDR1 and CDR2 (germline): SGHRS, YFSETQ. The CDR3 sequence is 19 residues long. V lost 4 bases and J lost 1; bases outside the gene matches: 11. The CDR3 reads CASSPTSGRALGGTDTQYF. DNA for the CDR3: TGCGCCAGCAGCCCGACTAGCGGGAGGGCTTTAGGCGGCACAGATACGCAGTATTTT.

This clone was picked up many times. The chain links TRBV28 to TRBJ2-1; 8 bases line up with TRBD1. CDR1 and CDR2 (germline): MDHEN, SYDVKM. Losses at the gene ends were 6 bases for V and 2 bases for J; bases not matched to a gene: 6. There are 15 residues in the CDR3. In DNA, the CDR3 is TGTGCCAGCAGGCGACAGGGGATTACCTACAATGAGCAGTTCTTC. Protein product: CASRRQGITYNEQFF.

This clone turned up a few times. The V and J genes are TRBV5-1 and TRBJ2-3, with a tentative D call TRBD1 (6 bases). This CDR3 region has 14 residues. Germline CDR1 and CDR2: SGHRS and YFSETQ. V was shortened by 4 bases and J by 3 bases, with 12 bases between the two germline ends. In DNA, the CDR3 is TGCGCCAGCAGCCGGACCAGGGGAACAGATACGCAGTATTTT. Protein sequence: CASSRTRGTDTQYF. The full variable domain, in which reference TRBV5-1 and TRBJ2-3 provide the parts outside the CDR3, is KAGVTQTPRYLIKTRGQQVTLSCSPISGHRSVSWYQQTPGQGLQFLFEYFSETQRNKGNFPGRFSGRQFSNSRSEMNVSTLELGDSALYLCASSRTRGTDTQYFGPGTRLTVL.

V and J are TRBV9 and TRBJ1-6, with 8 bases matching TRBD1. The CDR3 has 16 amino acids. Germline CDR1 SGDLS, CDR2 YYNGEE. Losses at the gene ends were 5 bases for V and 6 bases for J; bases not matched to a gene: 10. CDR3 loop: CASRNGQGRGNSPLHF. CDR3 in DNA: TGTGCCAGCAGAAATGGACAGGGCCGTGGTAATTCACCCCTCCACTTT.

This clone came up many times. This rearrangement joins TRBV2 to TRBJ2-7, with TRBD2 matching over 12 bases. V was pared by 5 bases and J by 6 bases, with 11 bases of the junction left unmatched. The CDR3 consists of 16 residues. Germline assignment: CDR1 SNHLY and CDR2 FYNNEI. The CDR3 nucleotides are TGTGCCAGCAGTATTGCGGCTAGCGGGAGGGCCTCCGAGCAGTACTTC. Translating it yields CASSIAASGRASEQYF. Based on the CDR3 plus reference TRBV2 and TRBJ2-7, the full variable domain is EPEVTQTPSHQVTQMGQEVILRCVPISNHLYFYWYRQILGQKVEFLVSFYNNEISEKSEIFDDQFSVERPDGSNFTLKIRSTKLEDSAMYFCASSIAASGRASEQYFGPGTRLTVT.

The chain joins TRBV10-3 to TRBJ1-1; a possible D gene is TRBD1 (5 bases). Trimming left V 4 bases short and J 3 bases short, with 12 bases between. Germline CDR1 ENHRY, CDR2 SYGVKD. The CDR3 is 14 amino acids. CDR3 in amino acids: CAISVAGADTEAFF. The CDR3 DNA follows: TGTGCCATCAGTGTGGCCGGGGCCGACACTGAAGCTTTCTTT.

V and J are TRBV6-1 and TRBJ1-2; TRBD1 matches 8 bases. Unmatched junction bases numbered 3, after V lost 5 bases and J lost 4 bases. Germline V lookup: CDR1 MNHNS, CDR2 SASEGT. The CDR3 is made up of 13 amino acids. CDR3 DNA: TGTGCCAGCAGTCACGGACAGGGCTATGGCTACACCTTC. Translation: CASSHGQGYGYTF.

The CDR3 region has the DNA TGTGCCAGCAGCATGAGGGGCCTGGATGACTACACCTTC. Amino acid sequence: CASSMRGLDDYTF. J is TRBJ1-2 and V is TRBV5-6; TRBD1 is a possible D gene (5 bases). The length of the CDR3 is 13 residues. Germline assignment: CDR1 SGHDT and CDR2 YYEEEE. V dropped 4 bases and J dropped 10 bases, with 17 bases sitting between them.

V is TRBV19 and J is TRBJ1-1, with TRBD1 identical over 7 bases. V lost 6 bases, J lost 0 bases, and 10 bases stayed unmatched. The CDR3 has 16 amino acids. The germline CDR1 and CDR2 sequences are LNHDA and SQIVND (reference sequence). In DNA form, the CDR3 reads TGTGCCAGTAGGCCAGGGGGGTTTTACATGAACACTGAAGCTTTCTTT. This encodes CASRPGGFYMNTEAFF.

This chain connects TRBV21-1 to TRBJ2-7. TRBV21-1 is a pseudogene segment. The CDR3 sequence is 16 residues long. CDR3 nucleotide sequence: TGTGCCAGCAGCAGACAGCGAACGGGGCACTCCTACGAGCAGTACTTC. Amino acid sequence: CASSRQRTGHSYEQYF.

This clone occurred many times. The V call is TRBV11-3, the J call TRBJ2-1; D may be TRBD1 (6 bases). V was trimmed by 5 bases and J by 10 bases, leaving 15 bases between them. The CDR3 runs to 13 residues. Germline lookup yields CDR1 SGHNT and CDR2 YENEEA. CDR3 loop: CASSRRSGDEQFF. As DNA, the CDR3 is TGTGCCAGCAGCCGAAGGTCAGGGGACGAGCAGTTCTTC.

This clone has ten or more counts. The chain recombines TRBV6-5 with TRBJ1-6; a weak D match, TRBD1 (5 bases). This CDR3 is built from 15 residues. Germline V gene sequence: CDR1 MNHEY, CDR2 SVGAGI. Trimming took off 5 bases at V and 6 bases at J, with 14 bases between the two ends. The CDR3 is CASSNQGFPNSPLHF. Written as DNA, the CDR3 is TGTGCCAGCAGTAACCAGGGCTTTCCTAATTCACCCCTCCACTTT.

The genes are TRBV9 and TRBJ2-4; 8 bases fit TRBD2. CDR1 is SGDLS and CDR2 is YYNGEE in the germline V gene. The CDR3 has 14 amino acids. The J segment lost 8 bases and the V segment lost 0 bases, leaving 4 bases of the junction unmatched. The CDR3, as DNA: TGTGCCAGCAGCGTAGGACCCGGGGGGGACATTCAGTACTTC. Translating gives CASSVGPGGDIQYF.

The chain recombines TRBV5-4 with TRBJ1-2, with D perhaps matching TRBD1 (5 bases). V lost 1 base and J 3 bases, leaving 7 bases between the germline ends. Germline V gives CDR1 SGHNT, CDR2 YYREEE (reference sequence). CDR3 size: 13 residues. The DNA of the CDR3 is TGTGCCAGCAGCTTGTGGGGGGACTATGGCTACACCTTC. This translates into CASSLWGDYGYTF.

The chain combines TRBV14 with TRBJ2-3, with D maybe TRBD2 (5 bases). The V end lost 0 bases, the J end lost 6 bases, and 16 bases lay between the germline ends. This CDR3 spans 16 amino acids. Germline V gene data show CDR1 as SGHDN and CDR2 as FVKESK. The CDR3 spells CASSQELVPPGDTQYF. The CDR3 nucleotides are TGTGCCAGCAGCCAAGAACTAGTTCCCCCCGGGGATACGCAGTATTTT.

The chain is built from TRBV10-2 and TRBJ1-2; D is perhaps TRBD1 (5 bases). CDR3 size: 11 residues. CDR1 and CDR2 (germline): WSHSY, SAAADI. The ends were cut back, 7 bases at V and 7 bases at J, with 10 bases in the middle. The CDR3 DNA follows: TGCGCCAGCACAGGGACGGGTGGCTACACCTTC. The encoded protein is CASTGTGGYTF.

The V gene is TRBV19, the J gene TRBJ1-3; TRBD1 is a possible D gene (6 bases). Deletions cut 5 bases from V and 0 bases from J, with 11 bases between. CDR1 and CDR2 from the germline V gene are LNHDA and SQIVND (reference sequence). The CDR3 loop spans 15 amino acids. CDR3: CASSQGQLSGNTIYF. The CDR3 bases are TGTGCCAGTAGTCAGGGGCAGCTCTCTGGAAACACCATATATTTT. The full variable domain, in which reference TRBV19 and TRBJ1-3 provide the parts outside the CDR3, is DGGITQSPKYLFRKEGQNVTLSCEQNLNHDAMYWYRQDPGQGLRLIYYSQIVNDFQKGDIAEGYSVSREKKESFPLTVTSAQKNPTAFYLCASSQGQLSGNTIYFGEGSWLTVV.

The chain recombines TRBV19 with TRBJ1-3; D unresolved. The CDR3 runs 12 residues. Germline V gene sequence: CDR1 LNHDA, CDR2 SQIVND (reference sequence). Trimming left V 7 bases short and J 4 bases short, with 8 bases between. CDR3 sequence: CASTTTGNTIYF. The CDR3 bases are TGTGCCAGTACTACGACAGGAAACACCATATATTTT. Drawing the rest from reference TRBV19 and TRBJ1-3, the complete variable domain is DGGITQSPKYLFRKEGQNVTLSCEQNLNHDAMYWYRQDPGQGLRLIYYSQIVNDFQKGDIAEGYSVSREKKESFPLTVTSAQKNPTAFYLCASTTTGNTIYFGEGSWLTVV.

The chain combines TRBV7-2 with TRBJ2-5; 8 positions match TRBD1. The CDR3 has 14 amino acids. Germline V lookup: CDR1 SGHTA, CDR2 FQGNSA. The junction had 3 bases not matched to a gene; V was cut back by 1 base and J by 5 bases. The DNA for the CDR3 is TGTGCCAGCAGCTTAGGCAGGGGGCGCGAGACCCAGTACTTC. It specifies CASSLGRGRETQYF.

This clone was observed a handful of times. The gene calls are TRBV28 and TRBJ1-6, with 10 nucleotides matching TRBD1. This CDR3 is built from 16 residues. After removal of 7 bases from V and 6 bases from J, the junction contained 9 bases not matched to a gene. CDR1 is MDHEN and CDR2 is SYDVKM in the germline V gene. The CDR3 nucleotides are TGTGCCAGCACCACCCCCGGGACAGGGGTTAATTCACCCCTCCACTTT. Translation gives CASTTPGTGVNSPLHF.

The rearrangement uses TRBV28 and TRBJ2-2, with D possibly TRBD2 on 6 matching bases. Germline assignment: CDR1 MDHEN and CDR2 SYDVKM. V lost 6 bases to trimming and J lost 1 base, with 12 bases between them. CDR3 length equals 15 residues. The CDR3 DNA is TGTGCCAGCAGCGCTTACGGGAGGAACACCGGGGAGCTGTTTTTT. Translating it yields CASSAYGRNTGELFF.

In this sample, this clone turned up a few times. The chain uses TRBV28 and TRBJ1-1; no reliable D call. The V gene lost 6 bases and the J gene lost 10 bases, with 12 bases spanning the gap. Germline loops: CDR1 MDHEN, CDR2 SYDVKM. The CDR3 is 11 residues long. In DNA, the CDR3 is TGTGCCAGCAGGGGAGGACTATTAGCTTTCTTT. It yields the protein CASRGGLLAFF.